The sequence of this T cell receptor beta chain was determined in a study of immune evolution from preneoplasia to lung adenocarcinoma. For the study at large: HLA loss of heterozygosity: roughly 6.6% AIS, about 14% MIA, around 33% ADC, none AAH. Study observations and caveats: Highest clonality occurred in KRAS-mutant, not EGFR-mutant or double wild-type, nodules. Later-stage lesions appeared to have more T cells, more diversity, less clonality.

As concerns this clone: As yet, its antigen is unknown.

Germline V CDR1 and CDR2: SGHDT, YYEEEE. This CDR3 is 16 amino acids long. The V gene end was trimmed by 4 bases and the J gene end by 6 bases; junction bases not matched to a gene: 12. Profiled with immunoSEQ multiplex PCR; TCRdb holds only in-frame clones, not every one. There are around 4,900 clones in the sample; almost 85% occur only once, and around 7.7% lies in the top ten. Sequencing was performed on FFPE lung adenocarcinoma in situ tissue. This chain joins TRBV5-6 and TRBJ1-4; TRBD1 agrees at 7 bases. This TCR came from a person aged 65-85 years with lung adenocarcinoma. CDR3: CASSRYSRQGHEKLFF. The CDR3 DNA sequence: TGTGCCAGCAGCCGGTATTCGAGACAGGGTCATGAAAAACTGTTTTTT.